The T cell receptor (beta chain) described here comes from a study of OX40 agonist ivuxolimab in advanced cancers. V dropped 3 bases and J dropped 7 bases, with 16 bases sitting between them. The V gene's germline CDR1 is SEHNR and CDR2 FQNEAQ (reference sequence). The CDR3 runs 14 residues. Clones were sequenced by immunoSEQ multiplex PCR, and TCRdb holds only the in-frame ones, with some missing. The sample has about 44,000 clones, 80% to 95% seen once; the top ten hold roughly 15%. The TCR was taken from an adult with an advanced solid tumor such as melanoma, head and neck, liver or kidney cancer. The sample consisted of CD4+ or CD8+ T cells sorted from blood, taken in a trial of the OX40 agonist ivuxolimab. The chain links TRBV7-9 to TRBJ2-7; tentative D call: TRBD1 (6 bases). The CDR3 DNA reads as TGTGCCAGCAGCTTCGGACAGACGTCGGGGGAGCAGTACTTC. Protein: CASSFGQTSGEQYF. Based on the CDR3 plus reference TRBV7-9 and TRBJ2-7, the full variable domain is DTGVSQNPRHKITKRGQNVTFRCDPISEHNRLYWYRQTLGQGPEFLTYFQNEAQLEKSRLLSDRFSAERPKGSFSTLEIQRTEQGDSAMYLCASSFGQTSGEQYFGPGTRLTVT.